One and the same sample provided the 23 T cell receptor beta chains below, sequenced in a study of blood T cell repertoires in COVID-19. The protocol was immunoSEQ multiplex PCR, while the TCRdb copy is restricted to in-frame clones and leaves out a portion. The sample lists 300,000 to 350,000 clones; around 90% were seen once. Sequenced material: PBMCs or T cells enriched from blood (not recorded which). These receptors were taken from a woman younger than 35 with acute COVID-19.

V and J are TRBV12-5 and TRBJ1-1; TRBD1 agrees at 8 bases. The CDR3 runs to 13 residues. Germline loops: CDR1 LGHNT, CDR2 FRNRAP. The V segment lost 7 bases and the J segment 11 bases; nucleotides outside the gene matches: 12. CDR3 amino acids: CASDSGQDYEAFF. In nucleotides, the CDR3 is TGTGCTAGTGACTCGGGACAGGACTATGAGGCTTTCTTT.

The gene calls are TRBV5-5 and TRBJ2-5, with D uncertain. CDR3 length: 13 amino acids. Germline loops: CDR1 SGHKS, CDR2 YYEKEE (reference sequence). V lost 1 base to trimming and J lost 6 bases, with 10 bases between them. CDR3: CASSLSGGKTQYF. The CDR3, as DNA: TGTGCCAGCAGCTTGTCGGGTGGTAAGACCCAGTACTTC.

The chain employs TRBV7-9 and TRBJ1-1, with 8 nucleotides matching TRBD1. The ends lost 7 bases at V and 8 bases at J; junction bases unmatched: 6. Per the germline V gene, CDR1 is SEHNR and CDR2 is FQNEAQ (reference sequence). The CDR3 runs to 12 residues. This chain's CDR3 is CASTPDREEAFF. The CDR3 bases are TGTGCCAGCACCCCGGACAGGGAGGAAGCTTTCTTT.

The chain links TRBV28 to TRBJ2-3; 11 positions match TRBD2. The CDR3 length is 15 residues. The junction had 7 bases not matched to a gene; V was cut back by 5 bases and J by 6 bases. The germline CDR1 and CDR2 sequences are MDHEN and SYDVKM. The CDR3 sequence is CASSILAGEGDTQYF. As DNA, the CDR3 is TGTGCCAGCAGTATACTAGCGGGAGAGGGCGATACGCAGTATTTT.

This rearrangement joins TRBV7-3 to TRBJ2-1; 7 nucleotides agree with TRBD2. Unmatched junction bases numbered 10, after V lost 2 bases and J lost 15 bases. Germline loops: CDR1 SGHTA, CDR2 FQGTGA. The CDR3 length is 13 residues. CDR3 DNA sequence: TGTGCCAGCAGCTTACGGGGGGAGGGCCGTAGGTTCTTC. Translating it yields CASSLRGEGRRFF.

V and J are TRBV11-2 and TRBJ2-7; 7 bases are a match to TRBD2. The CDR3 contains 13 residues. V trimming: 2 bases; J trimming: 4 bases; junction bases outside the gene matches: 2. Germline CDR1 and CDR2: SGHAT and FQNNGV. Here the CDR3 reads CASSLQRGYEQYF. DNA of the CDR3: TGTGCCAGCAGCTTACAGCGGGGTTACGAGCAGTACTTC.

This clone has more than one count but fewer than ten. The V call is TRBV28, the J call TRBJ2-7; 11 bases are a match to TRBD2. The CDR3 has 15 residues. Looked up from germline, CDR1 is MDHEN and CDR2 is SYDVKM. Trimming at V came to 7 bases and at J to 2 bases, leaving 7 bases not matched to a gene. In DNA, the CDR3 is TGTGCCAGCACCCCTAGCGGGAGGTATGCCTACGAGCAGTACTTC. This translates into CASTPSGRYAYEQYF. Supplemented by reference TRBV28 and TRBJ2-7, the full variable domain reads DVKVTQSSRYLVKRTGEKVFLECVQDMDHENMFWYRQDPGLGLRLIYFSYDVKMKEKGDIPEGYSVSREKKERFSLILESASTNQTSMYLCASTPSGRYAYEQYFGPGTRLTVT.

This clone has only one observation. Other DNA sequences in this sample translate to the same CDR3. This rearrangement joins TRBV7-3 to TRBJ2-2; TRBD2 aligns across 13 bases. Germline assignment: CDR1 SGHTA and CDR2 FQGTGA. The CDR3 has 15 residues. V gave up 4 bases and J gave up 5 bases; unmatched junction bases: 1. The CDR3 DNA sequence: TGTGCCAGCAGCTCGGGACTAGCGGGGACCGGGGAGCTGTTTTTT. Residues: CASSSGLAGTGELFF.

The gene calls are TRBV27 and TRBJ2-5, with D possibly TRBD2 on 6 matching bases. The CDR3 consists of 14 residues. V lost 2 bases to trimming and J lost 4 bases, with 11 bases between them. The germline V gene has CDR1 MNHEY and CDR2 SMNVEV (reference sequence). In DNA, the CDR3 is TGTGCCAGCAGTTTAATGGGACTCGGAGAGACCCAGTACTTC. Residues: CASSLMGLGETQYF.

The chain has TRBV7-9 and TRBJ2-7, with 7 bases identical to TRBD1. CDR1 and CDR2 (germline): SEHNR, FQNEAQ (reference sequence). CDR3 length: 16 residues. The junction had 11 bases not matched to a gene; V was cut back by 1 base and J by 5 bases. CDR3 amino acids: CASSLGGQENWDEQYF. The CDR3 nucleotides are TGTGCCAGCAGCTTAGGCGGACAGGAAAATTGGGACGAGCAGTACTTC.

V and J are TRBV10-3 and TRBJ1-1; TRBD1 agrees at 10 bases. The CDR3 is 16 amino acids. From germline, CDR1 is ENHRY and CDR2 SYGVKD. J was trimmed by 7 bases and V by 6 bases; bases with no gene match: 14. DNA of the CDR3: TGTGCCATCAGGGCACCGGGACAGGGGAGAGGGGGTGAAGCTTTCTTT. Its translation: CAIRAPGQGRGGEAFF.

J is TRBJ2-3 and V is TRBV7-2; TRBD2 matches 12 bases. V trimming: 2 bases; J trimming: 4 bases; junction bases outside the gene matches: 4. Per the germline V gene, CDR1 is SGHTA and CDR2 is FQGNSA. This CDR3 is 16 amino acids long. CDR3 protein: CASSLRLAGVADTQYF. The DNA of the CDR3 is TGTGCCAGCAGCTTAAGACTAGCGGGAGTAGCAGATACGCAGTATTTT.

The chain links TRBV28 to TRBJ1-1; 8 bases map to TRBD1. V lost 4 bases and J lost 4; bases outside the gene matches: 5. The CDR3 runs to 14 residues. Germline V gives CDR1 MDHEN, CDR2 SYDVKM. CDR3 residues: CASSSPTGATEAFF. The CDR3 bases are TGTGCCAGCAGTTCCCCGACAGGGGCCACTGAAGCTTTCTTT.

This clone was seen a few times. The chain has TRBV7-3 and TRBJ2-3; tentatively, D is TRBD1 (5 bases). Germline V gives CDR1 SGHTA, CDR2 FQGTGA. The CDR3 is 17 residues long. Trimming took 5 bases from V and 0 from J, leaving 18 bases between them. CDR3 bases: TGTGCCAGCAGCCTCCGGACATCTCCGTTTAGCACAGATACGCAGTATTTT. Amino acids: CASSLRTSPFSTDTQYF.

The rearrangement uses TRBV28 and TRBJ1-2; D gene ambiguous. The CDR3 spans 13 residues. Germline assignment: CDR1 MDHEN and CDR2 SYDVKM. V lost 8 bases to trimming and J lost 4 bases, with 14 bases between them. The CDR3 DNA reads TGTGCCAGCTTTTCCGGCGACATCTATGGCTACACCTTC. This encodes CASFSGDIYGYTF.

The chain joins TRBV10-3 to TRBJ2-7; D is ambiguous. Trimming shortened V by 1 base and J by 0 bases, and 10 bases separated the two germline ends. The CDR3 is made up of 15 amino acids. CDR1 is ENHRY, CDR2 SYGVKD, per germline. The CDR3 loop is CAISEYGGSSYEQYF. In DNA form, the CDR3 reads TGTGCCATCAGTGAGTATGGCGGAAGCTCCTACGAGCAGTACTTC.

There are a few counts of this clone. The rearrangement joins TRBV7-3 to TRBJ1-1; perhaps TRBD1 as D (6 bases). The CDR3 has 14 residues. V lost 4 bases and J lost 10, with 19 bases in between. CDR1 and CDR2 (germline): SGHTA, FQGTGA. The CDR3 is CASSSGTSALTAFF. The CDR3 nucleotides are TGTGCCAGCAGCTCTGGGACATCCGCTCTGACAGCTTTCTTT.

This chain connects TRBV27 to TRBJ2-1, with a tentative D call TRBD2 (6 bases). The germline V gene encodes CDR1 MNHEY and CDR2 SMNVEV (reference sequence). The CDR3 has 16 residues. The V and J ends lost 6 bases and 3 bases respectively, with 18 bases between them. This chain's CDR3 is CASSVNVAVYYNEQFF. The CDR3 DNA sequence: TGTGCCAGCAGCGTTAATGTAGCGGTTTACTACAATGAGCAGTTCTTC.

This clone was seen only once. The V gene is TRBV5-4, the J gene TRBJ2-7, with D maybe TRBD1 (9 bases). The V gene lost 4 bases and the J gene lost 2 bases, with 19 bases spanning the gap. The germline V gene encodes CDR1 SGHNT and CDR2 YYREEE (reference sequence). The CDR3 sequence is 16 residues long. The DNA for the CDR3 is TGTGCCAGCAGCCCGGGGGGGGACAGGGCGACCTACGAGCAGTACTTC. It yields the protein CASSPGGDRATYEQYF.

The rearrangement uses TRBV6-1 and TRBJ1-1, with D unresolved. CDR1 is MNHNS and CDR2 is SASEGT in the germline V gene. The CDR3 spans 13 residues. Trimming cost V 0 bases and J 5 bases, with 7 bases left between them. CDR3: CASSEASRTEAFF. CDR3 DNA: TGTGCCAGCAGTGAAGCGAGCCGTACTGAAGCTTTCTTT.

This clone was detected only a few times. The genes are TRBV11-2 and TRBJ2-3; TRBD1 might be the D (6 bases). Germline V gene lookup returns CDR1 SGHAT and CDR2 FQNNGV. With 5 bases removed from V and 2 bases from J, the gap between germline ends came to 17 bases. This CDR3 spans 16 amino acids. The CDR3 DNA reads as TGTGCCAGCAGCGCGAACAGGGACGTCGACACAGATACGCAGTATTTT. It codes for CASSANRDVDTDTQYF. Full variable domain (rest looked up from reference TRBV11-2 and TRBJ2-3): EAGVAQSPRYKIIEKRQSVAFWCNPISGHATLYWYQQILGQGPKLLIQFQNNGVVDDSQLPKDRFSAERLKGVDSTLKIQPAKLEDSAVYLCASSANRDVDTDTQYFGPGTRLTVL.

The chain carries TRBV7-2 and TRBJ1-1; TRBD1 matches 8 bases. Per the germline V gene, CDR1 is SGHTA and CDR2 is FQGNSA. The CDR3 covers 11 residues. CDR3 region: CERQGFTEAFF. The DNA for the CDR3 is TGTGAAAGACAGGGGTTCACTGAAGCTTTCTTT.

The DNA for the CDR3 is TGTGCCAGCAGCACCCGACAGAGCACAGATACGCAGTATTTT. This sequence encodes CASSTRQSTDTQYF. The V gene is TRBV9, the J gene TRBJ2-3; a possible D gene is TRBD1 (5 bases). Deletions cut 4 bases from V and 0 bases from J, with 9 bases between. Germline assignment: CDR1 SGDLS and CDR2 YYNGEE. The CDR3 has 14 amino acids.